This T cell receptor beta chain was recovered during a study of T cell responses to AZD1222 COVID-19 vaccine. A single count supports this clone. As yet, its antigen is unknown. Trimming took 4 bases from V and 1 from J, leaving 5 bases between them. CDR3 size: 12 residues. In germline, CDR1 is MNHEY, CDR2 SVGEGT. General study points: When two AZD1222 doses had been given, Spike-specific TCR breadth and depth rose. With dominance at 160-218 and 743-854, vaccine-associated CD4 TCRs spanned spike. Females made up more of the donors, who were largely white British, and clonal diversity may have come out too low. Reports say nearly half of spike-specific TCRs go after unmutated variant regions.

Assay: immunoSEQ multiplex PCR; the TCRdb copy retains only in-frame clones and omits some. The sample yields about 97,000 clones, about 87% seen once. The sequenced sample was peripheral blood, obtained 28 days after the second AZD1222 dose. The chain uses TRBV6-2 or TRBV6-3 and TRBJ2-7; D gene ambiguous. The receptor's source is an adult who received the AZD1222 COVID-19 vaccine. In nucleotides, the CDR3 is TGTGCCAGCAGTTTGTCATCCTACGAGCAGTACTTC. It encodes CASSLSSYEQYF.